These 5 T cell receptor beta chains were sequenced from one sample in a study of cytomegalovirus exposure and HLA in healthy donors. Only in-frame clones appear in the TCRdb table, and some are missing; sequencing was by immunoSEQ multiplex PCR. The sample has 200,000 or so clones; less than 85% are singletons. The source material was PBMCs. These receptors originate from a woman in her late teens or twenties in good health and CMV-seronegative.

This chain uses TRBV7-3 with TRBJ2-1; TRBD2 agrees at 7 bases. Germline V gives CDR1 SGHTA, CDR2 FQGTGA. The CDR3 sequence is 16 residues long. The V and J ends lost 1 base and 0 bases, in that order; junction bases with no gene match: 3. The CDR3 reads CASSLKLAYSYNEQFF. DNA for the CDR3: TGTGCCAGCAGCTTAAAACTAGCGTACTCCTACAATGAGCAGTTCTTC.

The chain is built from TRBV19 and TRBJ1-1, with D possibly matching TRBD1 (6 bases). The germline V gene has CDR1 LNHDA and CDR2 SQIVND (reference sequence). The V and J ends lost 3 bases and 0 bases respectively, with 8 bases between them. The CDR3 consists of 14 residues. The CDR3 spells CASSIGQMNTEAFF. The DNA of the CDR3 is TGTGCCAGTAGTATCGGACAGATGAACACTGAAGCTTTCTTT.

V and J are TRBV10-3 and TRBJ1-1; 8 bases map to TRBD1. The CDR3 is made up of 14 amino acids. The V gene end was trimmed by 3 bases and the J gene end by 3 bases; junction bases not matched to a gene: 3. Per germline, CDR1 ENHRY and CDR2 SYGVKD. CDR3 sequence: CAISEQGGDTEAFF. DNA of the CDR3: TGTGCCATCAGTGAACAGGGGGGGGACACTGAAGCTTTCTTT.

This clone turned up a few times. The chain links TRBV6-4 to TRBJ1-2; 12 bases fit TRBD1. The CDR3 runs to 16 residues. Germline V lookup: CDR1 MRHNA, CDR2 SNTAGT. The V gene end was trimmed by 4 bases and the J gene end by 4 bases; junction bases not matched to a gene: 7. The CDR3 DNA is TGTGCCAGCAGTGCGGAGGGACAGGGGGCAGGCTATGGCTACACCTTC. It codes for CASSAEGQGAGYGYTF.

This chain connects TRBV6-5 to TRBJ1-6; D possibly corresponds to TRBD1 (5 bases). Germline CDR1 reads MNHEY; CDR2 reads SVGAGI. This CDR3 comprises 15 residues. V gave up 7 bases and J gave up 3 bases, with 13 bases separating them. DNA for the CDR3: TGTGCCAGCACTTTGACAGCGCTCTATAATTCACCCCTCCACTTT. It is translated as CASTLTALYNSPLHF.